This TCR beta chain was recovered during a study of T cell responses to AZD1222 COVID-19 vaccine (dated by TCRdb to the early 2020s). About the full investigation: AZD1222 recipients whose second dose came at about 4 weeks and those whose second dose came at about 12 weeks were combined into one group, since spike-specific TCR depth and breadth did not differ between the two schedules. A total of under 250 trial participants underwent TCR sequencing, of whom approximately 200 had received two doses of AZD1222 and roughly 26 had received two doses of the MenACWY control vaccine. Trial participants were enrolled by age into 18-55, 56-69 and 70-plus year subgroups, with roughly 160, 29 and 62 TCR-sequenced participants respectively.

Explained via the paper, the time point label denotes: baseline before first vaccination. The vaccinee samples were drawn from two UK trials, COV001 and COV002, one of which was a single-blind randomized controlled phase 2/3 trial testing AZD1222 (ChAdOx1 nCoV-19) in healthy adults. Trial participant PBMC samples were collected at day 0 and day 28 after the second dose for TCRbeta chain sequencing. The CDR3 regions of human TCRbeta chains were analyzed by immunosequencing. The paper's data handling went like this. Repertoire TCRs were checked for matches against a reference library of SARS-CoV-2-specific TCRs that had been generated using the MIRA antigen-specificity platform. Breadth meant the fraction of unique TCRs that were SARS-CoV-2-associated, whereas depth meant the fraction of total T cells that were SARS-CoV-2-associated. Using the MIRA data, each spike-specific TCR was mapped to the spike region that the TCR reacts to and placed in a CD4 or CD8 class. Log10-transformed breadth and depth values were compared by one-way ANOVA with Sidak's multiple comparisons tests. Not all clones reach the TCRdb copy of this immuneACCESS table, which keeps in-frame sequences only. Checked studies attribute under half of the gap to unresolved V genes and leave the rest unexplained. For V, J and clone size, that table is used; D and trimming come from the DNA. This sample holds about 96,000 clones; nearly 90% were observed only once. Clones ranked in the top ten supply around 1.6% of the sample.

The study at large found these results: Vaccine-associated CD4 TCRs spanned the whole spike protein, with dominant responses in regions 160-218 and 743-854. A significant rise in spike-specific TCR breadth and depth was observed after two AZD1222 doses relative to day 0 and relative to MenACWY recipients. Epitopes outside the regions mutated in the B.1.351 and B.1.1.7 variants were reportedly recognized by nearly half of the unique spike-specific TCRs. Participants were mostly white British, with more females than males. The authors suggested clonal diversity may have been underestimated. Because no day 14 peak-response samples were available, the repertoires could be characterized only after the peak T cell response. In the small 56-69-year group, the increase in depth fell short of significance, most likely because of low power. Conclusions about previously exposed vaccinees are limited because only a handful of AZD1222 recipients were SARS-CoV-2 seropositive at baseline.

About this clone itself: The antigen it binds to is not known. No qualities accompany the bases; no much larger clone lies one base away.

The CDR3 spans 15 residues, from the cysteine through the phenylalanine. Only the CDR3 portion is preserved as DNA: 45 bases, with reading frame beginning at the first base. The V end loses 7 bases and the J end loses 6 bases, and a stretch of 16 bases separates them. The germline V gene (reference sequence) provides CDR1 LNHDA and CDR2 SQIVND. The sample in question was peripheral blood, obtained on day 0 of AZD1222 vaccination. This receptor was identified in an adult in good health. The chain is assembled from TRBV19 and TRBJ1-6; the D segment could be TRBD1, given 6 matching bases. CDR3 protein: CASTGQQAVNSPLHF. The nucleotide sequence reads as follows: TGTGCCAGTACCGGACAGCAGGCGGTTAATTCACCCCTCCACTTT.